This entry describes one TCR beta chain. Germline values: CDR1 LGHNA, CDR2 YNFKEQ. CDR3 size: 17 residues. V shed 1 base and J shed 0 bases, with 13 bases lying between them. The data derive from a study of blood T cell repertoires in COVID-19. As for the study in general: Sites in the United States, Italy and Spain provided acute and convalescent COVID-19 samples. PBMCs, B-cell-depleted T cells, or T cells provided the cDNA or gDNA that made up the material.

Original processing notes: By means of reference gene primer amplification, nucleated cell counts were estimated. Clones were sequenced by immunoSEQ multiplex PCR, and TCRdb holds only the in-frame ones, with some missing. The DNA was the basis for D and trimming; V, J and clone size are from that table. The sample consists of more than 150,000 clones, 65% to 80% of them appearing once. The clonotype originates from a man aged 50-59 years who had recovered from COVID-19. Input material: peripheral blood. The chain recombines TRBV4-2 with TRBJ1-5, with D unclear. CDR3 loop: CASSQGGVVYSNQPQHF. The CDR3 DNA sequence: TGTGCCAGCAGCCAAGGAGGTGTGGTTTATAGCAATCAGCCCCAGCATTTT.